The next 32 T cell receptor beta chains were all read from a single sample in a study of response to subunit inactivated influenza vaccine. MiXCR, applied by TCRdb to the RT-PCR reads, yields one record per CDR3 protein. The profile shows about 520,000 distinct CDR3 sequences, around 25% of them singletons. This specimen consisted of CD4+ T cells sorted from PBMCs, obtained 5 days after vaccination. The origin of the receptors is a man aged 50-59 years who received an inactivated influenza vaccine.

This chain connects TRBV4-2 to TRBJ1-3; D possibly corresponds to TRBD1 (5 bases). The CDR3 contains 17 residues. Deletions cut 0 bases from V and 0 bases from J, with 12 bases between. From germline, CDR1 is LGHNA and CDR2 YNFKEQ. The CDR3 DNA follows: TGTGCCAGCAGCCAAGATCTTCAGGGATACTCTGGAAACACCATATATTTT. Protein: CASSQDLQGYSGNTIYF.

This clonotype has a handful of counts. In nucleotides, the CDR3 is TGTGCCAGCAGTGAAGCGACAGGGAAAAACATTCAGTACTTC. Residues: CASSEATGKNIQYF. This sequence joins TRBV25-1 and TRBJ2-4; 7 nucleotides match TRBD1. V dropped 2 bases and J dropped 4; count of bases not matched to a gene: 2. The CDR3 has 14 amino acids. Germline V gives CDR1 MGHDK, CDR2 SYGVNS.

The V and J genes are TRBV4-3 and TRBJ2-7; 9 bases are a match to TRBD1. Germline trimming cut 3 bases from V and 5 bases from J; bases unmatched to any gene: 5. Germline CDR1 reads LGHNA; CDR2 reads YSLEER. This CDR3 has 14 residues. The CDR3 protein is CASSQRTGVDEQYF. The CDR3, as DNA: TGCGCCAGCAGCCAGAGGACAGGGGTTGACGAGCAGTACTTC.

V usage is TRBV12-3 or TRBV12-4 and J usage is TRBJ1-1; TRBD1 is a possible D gene (6 bases). The CDR3 extends over 14 amino acids. The V end lost 5 bases, the J end lost 5 bases, and 15 bases lay between the germline ends. The CDR3 bases are TGTGCCAGCAGTAAACCGGGTCAGGGGACTGAAGCTTTCTTT. It translates to CASSKPGQGTEAFF.

The CDR3 coding sequence is TGTGCCAGCTCGGATATGGGACAGGGGAGAAACACCATATATTTT. Translation: CASSDMGQGRNTIYF. The V and J genes are TRBV18 and TRBJ1-3, with 10 bases aligning to TRBD1. Looked up from germline, CDR1 is KGHSH and CDR2 is LQKENI. Trimming removed 6 bases from V and 5 bases from J; junction bases left unmatched: 7. The CDR3 spans 15 residues.

The sample holds a few counts of this clonotype. V gene TRBV20-1 combines with J gene TRBJ2-4, with 11 bases matching TRBD2. The ends lost 6 bases at V and 5 bases at J; junction bases unmatched: 3. Germline lookup yields CDR1 DFQATT and CDR2 SNEGSKA (reference sequence). This CDR3 comprises 13 residues. CDR3 coding DNA: TGCAGTGCCCTTAGCGGGGGGGAAAACATTCAGTACTTC. Residues: CSALSGGENIQYF.

This chain connects TRBV3-1 to TRBJ2-5, with no clear D. This CDR3 spans 13 amino acids. The germline gives CDR1 LGHDT, CDR2 YNNKEL (reference sequence). The germline V and J ends were trimmed by 1 base and 0 bases, with 3 bases remaining between them. CDR3 sequence: CASSQADQETQYF. The CDR3 DNA reads as TGTGCCAGCAGCCAAGCGGACCAAGAGACCCAGTACTTC.

This clonotype has just a few counts. The chain is built from TRBV29-1 and TRBJ2-7, with D possibly being TRBD1 (6 bases). The germline V gene encodes CDR1 SQVTM and CDR2 ANQGSEA. The CDR3 length is 14 residues. V lost 4 bases and J 6 bases, leaving 19 bases between the germline ends. As DNA, the CDR3 is TGCAGCGTTGCTATGGTACAGGGAACGGGCGAGCAGTACTTC. Protein sequence: CSVAMVQGTGEQYF.

V is TRBV20-1 and J is TRBJ2-1; TRBD2 agrees at 12 bases. The CDR3 runs to 15 residues. The V and J ends lost 6 bases and 4 bases, in that order; junction bases with no gene match: 7. Germline values: CDR1 DFQATT, CDR2 SNEGSKA (reference sequence). In DNA form, the CDR3 reads TGCAGTGCACCCGGGACTAGCGGGCGGTACAATGAGCAGTTCTTC. Its translation: CSAPGTSGRYNEQFF.

Of note for this clonotype: Germline is not matched at one junction end, which may reflect a read error. The chain is built from TRBV6-2 or TRBV6-3 and TRBJ2-7; 7 bases match TRBD1. The CDR3 consists of 15 residues. Per germline, CDR1 MNHEY and CDR2 SVGEGT. The CDR3 DNA is TGTGCCAGCAGTTACCCCGGACAGGAGACCGGTTTTGTGGTTTTC. Translation gives CASSYPGQETGFVVF.

V usage is TRBV5-1 and J usage is TRBJ2-6; D might be TRBD1 (6 bases). V lost 0 bases to trimming and J lost 9 bases, with 10 bases between them. CDR3 length equals 14 residues. The germline gives CDR1 SGHRS, CDR2 YFSETQ. The CDR3 coding sequence is TGCGCCAGCAGCTTGGACAGGGTGGACAACGTCCTGACTTTC. Translation gives CASSLDRVDNVLTF.

This clonotype was seen more than once but under ten times. CDR3 region: CASSFSGRSNEQYF. The CDR3 DNA sequence: TGTGCCAGCAGTTTTTCGGGGCGCAGCAACGAGCAGTACTTC. The rearrangement links TRBV12-3 or TRBV12-4 to TRBJ2-7; D might be TRBD1 or TRBD2, each matching 5 bases. The CDR3 has 14 residues. The V end was cut by 3 bases, the J end by 5 bases, with 14 bases between.

The J gene is TRBJ2-7, the V gene TRBV7-9, with D possibly being TRBD2 (5 bases). This CDR3 is 14 amino acids long. V lost 7 bases and J lost 3, with 16 bases in between. Germline values: CDR1 SEHNR, CDR2 FQNEAQ (reference sequence). The CDR3 nucleotides read TGTGCCAGCACCCGCACTAGTGATCTCTACGAGCAGTACTTC. Protein: CASTRTSDLYEQYF. The whole variable domain, filled in from reference TRBV7-9 and TRBJ2-7, reads DTGVSQNPRHKITKRGQNVTFRCDPISEHNRLYWYRQTLGQGPEFLTYFQNEAQLEKSRLLSDRFSAERPKGSFSTLEIQRTEQGDSAMYLCASTRTSDLYEQYFGPGTRLTVT.

The V call is TRBV5-5, the J call TRBJ2-7; D is uncertain. This CDR3 is 12 amino acids long. Trimming left V 4 bases short and J 4 bases short, with 9 bases between. CDR1 is SGHKS, CDR2 YYEKEE, per germline (reference sequence). The CDR3 loop is CASSLTFYEQYF. DNA for the CDR3: TGTGCCAGCAGCCTTACTTTTTACGAGCAGTACTTC.

The CDR3 DNA is TGTGCCACCAGCTGGCAGGGTAATCAGCCCCAGCATTTT. Its protein is CATSWQGNQPQHF. The rearrangement links TRBV15 to TRBJ1-5; D may be TRBD1 (5 bases). The germline CDR1 and CDR2 sequences are LNHNV and YYDKDF (reference sequence). The CDR3 is 13 amino acids. V dropped 5 bases and J dropped 4 bases, with 9 bases sitting between them.

This clonotype showed up just a few times. The chain joins TRBV12-3 or TRBV12-4 to TRBJ2-5; D uncertain. Trimming shortened V by 1 base and J by 5 bases, and 8 bases separated the two germline ends. CDR3 length: 13 residues. CDR3 sequence reads: CASSLVRWETQYF. The CDR3 DNA follows: TGTGCCAGCAGTTTAGTCCGATGGGAGACCCAGTACTTC.

This clonotype was seen only a few times. The V and J genes are TRBV29-1 and TRBJ1-2; 9 bases agree with TRBD1. V was pared by 6 bases and J by 3 bases, with 5 bases of the junction left unmatched. Germline CDR1 is SQVTM and CDR2 is ANQGSEA. There are 13 residues in the CDR3. The CDR3 bases are TGCAGCGTCGGGACAGGGAGGGACTATGGCTACACCTTC. Amino acids: CSVGTGRDYGYTF.

J is TRBJ2-1 and V is TRBV6-5, with no clear D. Trimming pared 7 bases from V and 5 bases from J, leaving 18 bases between. There are 15 residues in the CDR3. CDR1 MNHEY and CDR2 SVGAGI come from the germline V gene. CDR3 DNA sequence: TGTGCCAGCAATTCCCTAACCCTGGGCAACAATGAGCAGTTCTTC. This codes for CASNSLTLGNNEQFF.

This clonotype was observed a few times. The V and J genes are TRBV21-1 and TRBJ2-5; the D call in the table, TRBD1, was not verified against the DNA. TRBV21-1 is given as a pseudogene. This CDR3 region has 14 residues. The CDR3 DNA reads TGTGCCAGCAGCACGACAGGGGTTTCGGAGACCCAGTACTTC. Protein product: CASSTTGVSETQYF.

A note on this clonotype: Mismatch with germline at one junction end may stem from a read error. This chain joins TRBV7-2 and TRBJ2-3, with D perhaps TRBD1 or TRBD2 (5 bases each). Germline CDR1 SGHTA, CDR2 FQGNSA. This CDR3 is 15 amino acids long. CDR3 amino acids: CASIRDSGLQGRSDF. In nucleotides, the CDR3 is TGTGCCAGCATCCGGGATTCCGGGCTCCAGGGTCGGTCGGATTTT.

There are a few counts of this clonotype. CDR3 residues: CASSVSGGGEYEQYF. The CDR3 region has the DNA TGTGCCAGCAGCGTAAGTGGCGGAGGGGAATACGAGCAGTACTTC. V and J are TRBV9 and TRBJ2-7; D is possibly TRBD2 (6 bases). CDR1 is SGDLS, CDR2 YYNGEE, per germline. CDR3 length equals 15 residues. Trimming cost V 1 base and J 4 bases, with 15 bases left between them.

The chain couples TRBV7-2 to TRBJ2-3, with TRBD2 matching 11 bases. The V gene end was trimmed by 2 bases and the J gene end by 6 bases; junction bases not matched to a gene: 7. The V gene's germline CDR1 is SGHTA and CDR2 FQGNSA. The CDR3 has 16 residues. This chain's CDR3 is CASSLLASGRPDTQYF. As DNA, the CDR3 is TGTGCCAGCAGCTTACTAGCTAGCGGGAGGCCGGATACGCAGTATTTT.

This sequence joins TRBV7-2 and TRBJ2-1, with 10 bases lining up with TRBD2. V gave up 2 bases and J gave up 9 bases; unmatched junction bases: 10. This CDR3 is 16 amino acids long. CDR1 and CDR2 (germline): SGHTA, FQGNSA. CDR3 DNA sequence: TGTGCCAGCAGCTTAAACGCACTAGCGGGGAGCGCTGAGCAGTTCTTC. It encodes CASSLNALAGSAEQFF.

This clonotype appeared a few times. The chain joins TRBV7-2 to TRBJ2-7, with TRBD1 identical over 7 bases. J gave up 2 bases and V 5 bases, and 6 bases lay outside the gene matches. Germline V lookup: CDR1 SGHTA, CDR2 FQGNSA. The CDR3 is 14 residues long. CDR3 region: CASSTTGNTYEQYF. The CDR3 DNA is TGTGCCAGCAGCACGACAGGGAATACCTACGAGCAGTACTTC.

The CDR3 loop is CASSQDPGDTGELFF. For the CDR3, the DNA is TGTGCCAGCAGCCAAGATCCGGGGGACACCGGGGAGCTGTTTTTT. The V call is TRBV4-2, the J call TRBJ2-2; D is possibly TRBD2 (6 bases). The CDR3 loop spans 15 amino acids. Between the trimmed V and J ends, which lost 0 bases and 3 bases, there was a span of 8 bases. Per the germline V gene, CDR1 is LGHNA and CDR2 is YNFKEQ.

The chain carries TRBV30 and TRBJ1-2, with D maybe TRBD1 (6 bases). In germline, CDR1 is GTSNPN, CDR2 SVGIG (reference sequence). The CDR3 contains 10 residues. Trimming took off 7 bases at V and 4 bases at J, with 7 bases between the two ends. The CDR3 protein is CASTGYGYTF. The CDR3 nucleotides are TGTGCCTCGACAGGCTATGGCTACACCTTC.

This clonotype has a handful of counts. The J gene is TRBJ2-7, the V gene TRBV10-3, with D hard to call. V was clipped by 0 bases and J by 2 bases, with 8 bases between them. The CDR3 length is 14 residues. Germline lookup yields CDR1 ENHRY and CDR2 SYGVKD. CDR3 region: CAISESLTPYEQYF. CDR3 nucleotide sequence: TGTGCCATCAGTGAGTCCCTGACTCCCTACGAGCAGTACTTC.

This clonotype came up a few times. This chain uses TRBV7-2 with TRBJ2-7; D not resolved. The V gene lost 1 base and the J gene lost 5 bases, with 6 bases spanning the gap. This CDR3 comprises 12 residues. Germline lookup yields CDR1 SGHTA and CDR2 FQGNSA. CDR3 DNA sequence: TGTGCCAGCAGCTTAGATACAGACGAGCAGTACTTC. It codes for CASSLDTDEQYF.

J is TRBJ1-1 and V is TRBV5-1; 7 bases align to TRBD1. The germline V gene encodes CDR1 SGHRS and CDR2 YFSETQ. With 0 bases clipped from V and 1 base from J, the junction kept 6 bases outside the gene matches. The CDR3 contains 16 residues. The CDR3 protein is CASSLALGQPNTEAFF. The CDR3 DNA reads as TGCGCCAGCAGCTTGGCCTTGGGACAGCCGAACACTGAAGCTTTCTTT.

CDR3: CASSLAFGSYYEQYF. The CDR3 nucleotides read TGTGCCAGCAGCTTAGCGTTCGGCTCTTACTACGAGCAGTACTTC. This chain connects TRBV11-1 to TRBJ2-7; D call uncertain. The CDR3 covers 15 residues. Germline V gives CDR1 SGHAT, CDR2 FQDESV (reference sequence). V lost 0 bases to trimming and J lost 3 bases, with 12 bases between them.

This clonotype was seen a few times. This chain uses TRBV12-3 or TRBV12-4 with TRBJ2-3, with 7 nucleotides matching TRBD1. V lost 3 bases, J lost 4 bases, and 7 bases stayed unmatched. This CDR3 is built from 15 residues. The chain's CDR3 is CASSFRRGPADTQYF. The CDR3 coding sequence is TGTGCCAGCAGTTTTAGAAGGGGGCCTGCAGATACGCAGTATTTT.

The chain employs TRBV29-1 and TRBJ2-2; TRBD1 aligns across 10 bases. The CDR3 length is 14 residues. Germline assignment: CDR1 SQVTM and CDR2 ANQGSEA. With 6 bases clipped from V and 6 bases from J, the junction kept 7 bases outside the gene matches. The CDR3 loop is CSVERDRGSGELFF. CDR3 DNA sequence: TGCAGCGTCGAACGGGACAGGGGTTCCGGGGAGCTGTTTTTT.